Presented here are 12 T cell receptor beta chains from one specimen sequenced in a study of shared clonotypes between healthy human individuals. Sequencing used immunoSEQ multiplex PCR; TCRdb keeps in-frame clones, though not all of them. Of hundreds of thousands of clones listed, approximately 79% are singletons. What was sequenced was memory CD4+ T cells sorted from blood. Subset noted: CD45RA-negative fraction. These receptors all stem from a woman younger than 45 in good health.

This clone was detected a few times. This chain connects TRBV2 to TRBJ1-1; maybe TRBD1 (5 bases). V was trimmed by 6 bases and J by 1 base, leaving 12 bases between them. Germline V gene lookup returns CDR1 SNHLY and CDR2 FYNNEI. CDR3 size: 14 residues. CDR3 DNA sequence: TGTGCCAGCAGAGCAGTCGGGGGGAACACTGAAGCTTTCTTT. It translates to CASRAVGGNTEAFF.

The sample holds a few counts of this clone. The same CDR3 arises from other DNA sequences in this sample as well. The chain employs TRBV4-1 and TRBJ2-3; 7 positions match TRBD2. Trimming took 4 bases from V and 6 from J; bases not matched to a gene: 7. The length of the CDR3 is 14 residues. Germline V gives CDR1 MGHRA, CDR2 YSYEKL. CDR3 DNA: TGCGCCAGCAGCCTAAAAGGGACTACGGATACGCAGTATTTT. Its translation: CASSLKGTTDTQYF.

This rearrangement joins TRBV21-1 to TRBJ2-5; the table's D call, TRBD1, has no DNA check behind it. TRBV21-1 is termed a pseudogene. The CDR3 extends over 16 amino acids. CDR3 coding DNA: TGTGCCAGCAGCAAATCCGGGACAGAGAAACAAGAGACCCAGTACTTC. Its translation is CASSKSGTEKQETQYF.

With regard to this clone: The same CDR3 also results from other DNA sequences found in this sample. The V and J genes are TRBV7-2 and TRBJ2-1; D is perhaps TRBD2 (5 bases). The CDR3 spans 15 residues. Germline CDR1 and CDR2: SGHTA and FQGNSA. Trimming stripped 3 bases from V and 0 bases from J, with 9 bases between. This CDR3 reads CASSFQRDSYNEQFF. The CDR3 DNA follows: TGTGCCAGCAGCTTTCAGAGGGACTCCTACAATGAGCAGTTCTTC.

The V and J genes are TRBV6-6 and TRBJ2-2; TRBD1 agrees at 9 bases. Germline CDR1 is MNHNY and CDR2 is SVGAGI (reference sequence). V lost 9 bases and J lost 2; bases outside the gene matches: 1. This CDR3 has 13 amino acids. This CDR3 is CASTGGNTGELFF. In DNA form, the CDR3 reads TGTGCCAGTACAGGGGGCAACACCGGGGAGCTGTTTTTT.

The V call is TRBV5-1, the J call TRBJ2-1; D might be TRBD1 (6 bases). The CDR3 covers 15 residues. Germline V gives CDR1 SGHRS, CDR2 YFSETQ. V lost 4 bases to trimming and J lost 2 bases, with 13 bases between them. CDR3 nucleotides: TGCGCCAGCAGCCCAAATGGACAGACCTACAATGAGCAGTTCTTC. Translation: CASSPNGQTYNEQFF.

The chain combines TRBV7-2 with TRBJ2-1, with 7 positions matching TRBD1. Unmatched junction bases numbered 9, after V lost 6 bases and J lost 4 bases. Germline V gene sequence: CDR1 SGHTA, CDR2 FQGNSA. CDR3 size: 15 residues. CDR3 protein: CASSTGVLVYNEQFF. For the CDR3, the DNA is TGTGCCAGCAGTACAGGGGTATTAGTTTACAATGAGCAGTTCTTC.

CDR3 sequence reads: CASSGDRYGYGYTF. As DNA, the CDR3 is TGCGCCAGCAGCGGGGACAGGTACGGCTATGGCTACACCTTC. V is TRBV5-1 and J is TRBJ1-2; 8 nucleotides align to TRBD1. The CDR3 covers 14 residues. V lost 4 bases to trimming and J lost 4 bases; unmatched junction nucleotides: 6. Germline CDR1 reads SGHRS; CDR2 reads YFSETQ.

The chain joins TRBV21-1 to TRBJ1-5. TRBV21-1 constitutes a pseudogene. CDR3 size: 17 residues. CDR3: CASSKILGHRGNQPQHF. In DNA, the CDR3 is TGTGCCAGCAGCAAAATTTTGGGTCACCGAGGGAATCAGCCCCAGCATTTT.

The chain is built from TRBV5-1 and TRBJ2-7; 12 bases match TRBD2. This CDR3 has 14 residues. Germline V gene lookup returns CDR1 SGHRS and CDR2 YFSETQ. With 7 bases clipped from V and 4 bases from J, the junction kept 6 bases outside the gene matches. In nucleotides, the CDR3 is TGCGCCAGCCAACCACTAGCGGGAGGATACGAGCAGTACTTC. Translation: CASQPLAGGYEQYF. The variable domain in full, with the rest retrieved from reference TRBV5-1 and TRBJ2-7, is KAGVTQTPRYLIKTRGQQVTLSCSPISGHRSVSWYQQTPGQGLQFLFEYFSETQRNKGNFPGRFSGRQFSNSRSEMNVSTLELGDSALYLCASQPLAGGYEQYFGPGTRLTVT.

The chain has TRBV1 and TRBJ2-2; the table's D call of TRBD2 was not tested on the DNA. TRBV1 is listed as a pseudogene. The CDR3 runs 15 residues. DNA for the CDR3: TGCACCAGCAGCCAGGGACTAGCCGGCACCGGGGAGCTGTTTTTT. This sequence encodes CTSSQGLAGTGELFF.

The chain couples TRBV14 to TRBJ2-3; 7 nucleotides agree with TRBD2. V lost 4 bases, J lost 2 bases, and 12 bases stayed unmatched. The germline V gene has CDR1 SGHDN and CDR2 FVKESK. This CDR3 comprises 17 residues. CDR3 loop: CASSPGLGRGTTDTQYF. The DNA for the CDR3 is TGTGCCAGCAGCCCAGGACTAGGGCGGGGTACCACAGATACGCAGTATTTT.